These 15 T cell receptor beta chains were all obtained from the same sample, sequenced in a study of T-cell reconstitution after alpha-beta-depleted transplantation in children. Unique molecular identifiers were used to barcode this TCRbeta library. TCRdb ran MiXCR on the PCR reads and lists one entry per CDR3 protein. The sample contains roughly 89,000 distinct CDR3 sequences, 12% of which appear only once. Here the sequenced sample was PBMCs from the stem cell graft donor, taken from the stem cell graft. All receptors come from a human donor who donated a stem cell graft to a child with inherited bone marrow failure.

This clonotype was found many times. The V and J genes are TRBV6-5 and TRBJ2-2, with 7 bases lining up with TRBD2. This CDR3 has 15 residues. V lost 1 base and J lost 2; bases outside the gene matches: 1. Germline V gives CDR1 MNHEY, CDR2 SVGAGI. The CDR3 sequence is CASSYWGGNTGELFF. In DNA form, the CDR3 reads TGTGCCAGCAGTTACTGGGGGGGAAACACCGGGGAGCTGTTTTTT.

This clonotype was seen repeatedly, ten times or more. The rearrangement uses TRBV7-9 and TRBJ2-7; TRBD1 might be the D (6 bases). Looked up from germline, CDR1 is SEHNR and CDR2 is FQNEAQ (reference sequence). This CDR3 has 14 residues. Trimming took 1 base from V and 1 from J, leaving 8 bases between them. CDR3 sequence reads: CASSLEDRSYEQYF. CDR3 coding DNA: TGTGCCAGCAGCTTAGAGGACAGATCCTACGAGCAGTACTTC.

The chain combines TRBV4-3 with TRBJ2-7; D is perhaps TRBD2 (5 bases). CDR3 length: 16 residues. Germline V CDR1 and CDR2: LGHNA, YSLEER. Trimming pared 1 base from V and 0 bases from J, leaving 13 bases between. CDR3 DNA: TGCGCCAGCAGCCAAGCCCCAGCGGAAAGCTCCTACGAGCAGTACTTC. It yields the protein CASSQAPAESSYEQYF.

The chain uses TRBV10-3 and TRBJ1-2; D is unclear. CDR1 is ENHRY and CDR2 is SYGVKD in the germline V gene. The CDR3 covers 14 residues. Trimming shortened V by 0 bases and J by 4 bases, and 9 bases separated the two germline ends. In nucleotides, the CDR3 is TGTGCCATCAGTGAGTCTGGAAGAAGCTATGGCTACACCTTC. This encodes CAISESGRSYGYTF.

The sample holds many counts of this clonotype. The V gene is TRBV6-5, the J gene TRBJ1-2; 10 positions agree with TRBD1. V gave up 4 bases and J gave up 4 bases; unmatched junction bases: 3. CDR3 length equals 14 residues. Germline V gene lookup returns CDR1 MNHEY and CDR2 SVGAGI. CDR3: CASSLRQGAYGYTF. The DNA for the CDR3 is TGTGCCAGCAGTTTGAGACAGGGGGCCTATGGCTACACCTTC.

The V and J genes are TRBV4-3 and TRBJ2-1; 8 bases match TRBD1. The CDR3 runs 15 residues. J lost 8 bases, V lost 6 bases, and 12 bases had no gene match. Germline CDR1 reads LGHNA; CDR2 reads YSLEER. CDR3: CASSRGAGGWDEQFF. The CDR3 DNA reads as TGCGCCAGCAGTCGAGGGGCAGGGGGCTGGGATGAGCAGTTCTTC.

The V and J genes are TRBV12-3 or TRBV12-4 and TRBJ2-1; D remains ambiguous. Trimming cost V 6 bases and J 3 bases, with 15 bases left between them. This CDR3 is built from 15 residues. CDR3 nucleotide sequence: TGTGCCAGCAGGGGTGGAGTGGCTAGCTACAATGAGCAGTTCTTC. Amino acids: CASRGGVASYNEQFF.

Comment on this clonotype: A much larger clone differs by one base, so this may be a read error. The chain couples TRBV13 to TRBJ1-1; D not certain. V was clipped by 4 bases and J by 0 bases, with 9 bases between them. This CDR3 has 14 amino acids. Germline V gives CDR1 PRHDT, CDR2 FYEKMQ (reference sequence). In DNA form, the CDR3 reads TGTGCCAGCAGCTCCCGGGAGATGAACACTGAAGCTTTCTTT. It codes for CASSSREMNTEAFF.

Ten or more counts support this clonotype. The rearrangement joins TRBV4-3 to TRBJ1-1; D is undetermined. The CDR3 contains 15 residues. V dropped 0 bases and J dropped 1 base, with 9 bases sitting between them. Germline CDR1 is LGHNA and CDR2 is YSLEER. CDR3 sequence reads: CASSQDDFRNTEAFF. CDR3 DNA sequence: TGCGCCAGCAGCCAAGACGACTTTAGGAACACTGAAGCTTTCTTT.

The chain links TRBV6-2 or TRBV6-3 to TRBJ2-7; D is perhaps TRBD2 (6 bases). V was trimmed by 0 bases and J by 2 bases, leaving 11 bases between them. Germline V gene sequence: CDR1 MNHEY, CDR2 SVGEGT. The CDR3 spans 15 residues. Written as DNA, the CDR3 is TGTGCCAGCAGTTACTCGACGGCGGGGACCTACGAGCAGTACTTC. It is translated as CASSYSTAGTYEQYF.

Many counts were recorded for this clonotype. This chain uses TRBV29-1 with TRBJ2-5, with a possible D match to TRBD2 (6 bases). V was pared by 4 bases and J by 5 bases, with 11 bases between. The CDR3 is 12 residues long. The germline CDR1 and CDR2 sequences are SQVTM and ANQGSEA. The CDR3 DNA reads TGCAGCGTTGCGGGCGGGGAGGAGACCCAGTACTTC. It is translated as CSVAGGEETQYF.

This clonotype was observed at least ten times. The chain is built from TRBV5-1 and TRBJ2-7; TRBD1 or TRBD2 may be the D gene (6 bases each). V lost 4 bases, J lost 1 base, and 18 bases lay in between. The CDR3 length is 16 residues. Germline assignment: CDR1 SGHRS and CDR2 YFSETQ. The chain's CDR3 is CASSGLWGASSYEQYF. CDR3 coding DNA: TGCGCCAGCAGCGGTTTGTGGGGGGCGTCTTCCTACGAGCAGTACTTC.

This clonotype was observed at least ten times. The V gene is TRBV29-1, the J gene TRBJ2-1; 8 nucleotides match TRBD1. CDR1 SQVTM and CDR2 ANQGSEA come from the germline V gene. The CDR3 spans 14 residues. V trimming: 6 bases; J trimming: 0 bases; junction bases outside the gene matches: 4. The CDR3 DNA follows: TGCAGCGTACTAGACAGGGGCTCCTACAATGAGCAGTTCTTC. Its translation: CSVLDRGSYNEQFF.

This chain connects TRBV20-1 to TRBJ2-1; TRBD2 matches 9 bases. The CDR3 sequence is 14 residues long. V shed 5 bases, J shed 8 bases, and the junction held 10 bases outside the gene matches. Germline CDR1 and CDR2: DFQATT and SNEGSKA (reference sequence). Here the CDR3 reads CSAQIAGVRHEQFF. CDR3 DNA sequence: TGCAGTGCTCAAATAGCGGGGGTTCGGCATGAGCAGTTCTTC.

This clonotype was recorded at least ten times. This sequence joins TRBV2 and TRBJ1-6; D might be TRBD1 (5 bases). The CDR3 loop spans 14 amino acids. CDR1 is SNHLY, CDR2 FYNNEI, per germline. V was clipped by 7 bases and J by 6 bases, with 13 bases between them. The CDR3: CASTIQGSNSPLHF. CDR3 sequence (DNA): TGTGCCAGCACAATCCAGGGCTCTAATTCACCCCTCCACTTT.